A selection of T cell receptor beta chains follows, all from one sample in a study of blood T cell repertoires in COVID-19. Method: immunoSEQ multiplex PCR; TCRdb's copy keeps in-frame clones and lacks some. Of about 75,000 clones listed, over 75% are singletons. The sample was peripheral blood. The receptors shown here come from a human donor in a cohort sampled during active COVID-19. Both conserved end residues are part of each CDR3. A D gene is named only where the DNA matches it firmly. Clone size is stated in some rows and not others, as once, few, many or a class when expanded.

clone_size: NA
j_call: TRBJ2-2
v_call: TRBV12-3/TRBV12-4
d_call: TRBD1
cdr3_aa: CATWTGVVGELFF
cdr3_nt: TGTGCCACCTGGACAGGGGTAGTCGGGGAGCTGTTTTTT

clone_size: NA
j_call: TRBJ1-2
v_call: TRBV7-2
d_call: NA
cdr3_aa: CASSEGAGLYGYTF
cdr3_nt: TGTGCCAGCAGCGAAGGTGCGGGTCTCTATGGCTACACCTTC

clone_size: NA
j_call: TRBJ1-1
v_call: TRBV12-3/TRBV12-4
d_call: NA
cdr3_aa: CASNLGGGTEAFF
cdr3_nt: TGTGCCAGCAATCTAGGGGGGGGCACTGAAGCTTTCTTT

clone_size: NA
j_call: TRBJ2-3
v_call: TRBV5-1
d_call: TRBD2
cdr3_aa: CASRAGTSGTDTQYF
cdr3_nt: TGCGCCAGCAGAGCCGGGACTAGTGGTACAGATACGCAGTATTTT

clone_size: NA
j_call: TRBJ1-1
v_call: TRBV9
d_call: NA
cdr3_aa: CASSVTGQGNTEAFF
cdr3_nt: TGTGCCAGCAGCGTAACGGGACAAGGGAACACTGAAGCTTTCTTT

clone_size: NA
j_call: TRBJ1-2
v_call: TRBV11-3
d_call: TRBD1
cdr3_aa: CASSLGQLYGYTF
cdr3_nt: TGTGCCAGCAGCTTGGGACAGCTCTATGGCTACACCTTC

clone_size: NA
j_call: TRBJ2-7
v_call: TRBV5-5
d_call: NA
cdr3_aa: CASSFRLTGDYEQYF
cdr3_nt: TGTGCCAGCAGCTTTAGACTGACGGGGGATTACGAGCAGTACTTC

clone_size: once
j_call: TRBJ2-3
v_call: TRBV19
d_call: TRBD2
cdr3_aa: CASSIARLADDTQYF
cdr3_nt: TGTGCCAGTAGTATAGCCCGACTAGCGGATGATACGCAGTATTTT

clone_size: NA
j_call: TRBJ1-1
v_call: TRBV6-6
d_call: NA
cdr3_aa: CASSPPGDTEAFF
cdr3_nt: TGTGCCAGCAGCCCACCAGGTGACACTGAAGCTTTCTTT

clone_size: NA
j_call: TRBJ2-2
v_call: TRBV5-1
d_call: NA
cdr3_aa: CASSSDGGAGELFF
cdr3_nt: TGCGCCAGCAGCTCTGACGGCGGGGCCGGGGAGCTGTTTTTT

clone_size: NA
j_call: TRBJ1-1
v_call: TRBV9
d_call: TRBD1
cdr3_aa: CASSVQGGTEAFF
cdr3_nt: TGTGCCAGCAGCGTTCAGGGGGGTACTGAAGCTTTCTTT

clone_size: NA
j_call: TRBJ1-2
v_call: TRBV18
d_call: NA
cdr3_aa: CASSPNTDNGYTF
cdr3_nt: TGTGCCAGCTCACCTAACACAGATAATGGCTACACCTTC

clone_size: NA
j_call: TRBJ1-5
v_call: TRBV30
d_call: TRBD1
cdr3_aa: CAWSGGGQDQPQHF
cdr3_nt: TGTGCCTGGAGTGGGGGGGGACAGGATCAGCCCCAGCATTTT

clone_size: NA
j_call: TRBJ1-5
v_call: TRBV6-1
d_call: TRBD1
cdr3_aa: CASSYRDRDQPQHF
cdr3_nt: TGTGCCAGCTCCTACCGGGACAGAGATCAGCCCCAGCATTTT

clone_size: NA
j_call: TRBJ2-2
v_call: TRBV10-3
d_call: NA
cdr3_aa: CAIMDNRDKNTGELFF
cdr3_nt: TGTGCCATCATGGACAACCGGGACAAGAACACCGGGGAGCTGTTTTTT

clone_size: once
j_call: TRBJ2-2
v_call: TRBV29-1
d_call: NA
cdr3_aa: CSVEDQTSLNTGELFF
cdr3_nt: TGCAGCGTTGAAGACCAAACTAGCTTGAACACCGGGGAGCTGTTTTTT

clone_size: NA
j_call: TRBJ2-5
v_call: TRBV30
d_call: NA
cdr3_aa: CAWSGVTRETQYF
cdr3_nt: TGTGCCTGGAGTGGGGTGACTAGGGAGACCCAGTACTTC

clone_size: NA
j_call: TRBJ2-3
v_call: TRBV5-1
d_call: NA
cdr3_aa: CASSSRRGADTQYF
cdr3_nt: TGCGCCAGCAGCAGTCGCAGGGGTGCAGATACGCAGTATTTT

clone_size: NA
j_call: TRBJ2-6
v_call: TRBV28
d_call: NA
cdr3_aa: CASTVTHTGANVLTF
cdr3_nt: TGTGCCAGCACCGTGACACATACTGGGGCCAACGTCCTGACTTTC

clone_size: once
j_call: TRBJ2-3
v_call: TRBV30
d_call: NA
cdr3_aa: CAWSVGRGPDTQYF
cdr3_nt: TGTGCCTGGAGTGTTGGGCGGGGTCCAGATACGCAGTATTTT

clone_size: NA
j_call: TRBJ1-1
v_call: TRBV18
d_call: TRBD1
cdr3_aa: CASSTQGLNTEAFF
cdr3_nt: TGTGCCAGCTCCACACAGGGGTTGAACACTGAAGCTTTCTTT

clone_size: NA
j_call: TRBJ2-6
v_call: TRBV6-2/TRBV6-3
d_call: NA
cdr3_aa: CASSKVGGPGANVLTF
cdr3_nt: TGTGCCAGCAGTAAAGTAGGGGGTCCTGGGGCCAACGTCCTGACTTTC

clone_size: once
j_call: TRBJ2-7
v_call: TRBV18
d_call: TRBD1
cdr3_aa: CASSQGTGSQEQYF
cdr3_nt: TGTGCCAGCTCCCAAGGGACAGGGAGTCAGGAGCAGTACTTC

clone_size: NA
j_call: TRBJ2-1
v_call: TRBV5-1
d_call: TRBD2
cdr3_aa: CASSPVGGGGRGDNEQFF
cdr3_nt: TGCGCCAGCAGCCCCGTTGGTGGCGGGGGTCGAGGGGACAATGAGCAGTTCTTC

clone_size: NA
j_call: TRBJ2-7
v_call: TRBV4-2
d_call: NA
cdr3_aa: CASSQPGSLSYEQYF
cdr3_nt: TGTGCCAGCAGCCAACCCGGGAGTTTGTCCTACGAGCAGTACTTC

clone_size: NA
j_call: TRBJ1-2
v_call: TRBV3-1/TRBV3-2
d_call: NA
cdr3_aa: CASSQTVGYGYTF
cdr3_nt: TGTGCCAGCAGCCAGACAGTTGGCTATGGCTACACCTTC

clone_size: NA
j_call: TRBJ2-7
v_call: TRBV5-4
d_call: NA
cdr3_aa: CASSRSTSSYEQYF
cdr3_nt: TGTGCCAGCAGCAGGTCGACTAGCTCCTACGAGCAGTACTTC

clone_size: NA
j_call: TRBJ1-2
v_call: TRBV5-4
d_call: NA
cdr3_aa: CASSAQLQGRYGYTF
cdr3_nt: TGTGCCAGCAGCGCCCAACTTCAGGGTCGCTATGGCTACACCTTC

clone_size: NA
j_call: TRBJ2-1
v_call: TRBV4-3
d_call: NA
cdr3_aa: CASSQVGSSYNEQFF
cdr3_nt: TGCGCCAGCAGCCAAGTCGGGAGCTCCTACAATGAGCAGTTCTTC

clone_size: NA
j_call: TRBJ2-3
v_call: TRBV4-2
d_call: TRBD2
cdr3_aa: CASSRRRASGETSTDTQYF
cdr3_nt: TGTGCCAGCAGCCGCCGCCGGGCTAGCGGGGAGACTAGCACAGATACGCAGTATTTT

clone_size: NA
j_call: TRBJ1-3
v_call: TRBV3-1/TRBV3-2
d_call: NA
cdr3_aa: CASSQGGGSYTIYF
cdr3_nt: TGTGCCAGCAGCCAAGGCGGGGGGTCGTACACCATATATTTT

clone_size: few
j_call: TRBJ2-7
v_call: TRBV6-1
d_call: NA
cdr3_aa: CASSEALFGAAVGNEQYF
cdr3_nt: TGTGCCAGCAGTGAAGCGCTCTTCGGAGCGGCTGTGGGGAACGAGCAGTACTTC

clone_size: NA
j_call: TRBJ2-1
v_call: TRBV7-7
d_call: NA
cdr3_aa: CASSPNRDNEQFF
cdr3_nt: TGTGCCAGCAGCCCGAACAGGGACAATGAGCAGTTCTTC

clone_size: NA
j_call: TRBJ2-7
v_call: TRBV5-1
d_call: TRBD2
cdr3_aa: CASSRLAGRDEQYF
cdr3_nt: TGCGCCAGCAGCCGACTAGCGGGACGGGACGAGCAGTACTTC

clone_size: NA
j_call: TRBJ1-2
v_call: TRBV5-4
d_call: TRBD1
cdr3_aa: CASSLLSFRGQGYTF
cdr3_nt: TGTGCCAGCAGCTTGCTGTCGTTCAGGGGGCAAGGCTACACCTTC

clone_size: NA
j_call: TRBJ1-5
v_call: TRBV28
d_call: NA
cdr3_aa: CASSFTRPGGHQPQHF
cdr3_nt: TGTGCCAGCAGTTTCACACGCCCGGGGGGACATCAGCCCCAGCATTTT

clone_size: NA
j_call: TRBJ2-2
v_call: TRBV7-7
d_call: NA
cdr3_aa: CASSPSRVAGELFF
cdr3_nt: TGTGCCAGCAGCCCTTCCCGGGTGGCCGGGGAGCTGTTTTTT

clone_size: once
j_call: TRBJ1-4
v_call: TRBV28
d_call: NA
cdr3_aa: CASSLGAANEKLFF
cdr3_nt: TGTGCCAGCAGTTTGGGGGCGGCTAATGAAAAACTGTTTTTT

clone_size: once
j_call: TRBJ1-5
v_call: TRBV28
d_call: NA
cdr3_aa: CASSLLAPVADQPQHF
cdr3_nt: TGTGCCAGCAGTTTATTGGCCCCTGTGGCTGATCAGCCCCAGCATTTT

clone_size: NA
j_call: TRBJ2-2
v_call: TRBV9
d_call: TRBD1
cdr3_aa: CASSRGQDTGELFF
cdr3_nt: TGTGCCAGCAGCAGGGGGCAGGACACCGGGGAGCTGTTTTTT

clone_size: many
j_call: TRBJ2-1
v_call: TRBV9
d_call: TRBD2
cdr3_aa: CASSVGTSGSNEQFF
cdr3_nt: TGTGCCAGCAGCGTAGGGACTAGCGGGAGCAATGAGCAGTTCTTC

clone_size: NA
j_call: TRBJ2-1
v_call: TRBV7-2
d_call: TRBD1
cdr3_aa: CASSMDRGFEQFF
cdr3_nt: TGTGCCAGCAGCATGGACAGGGGATTTGAGCAGTTCTTC

clone_size: NA
j_call: TRBJ2-7
v_call: TRBV3-1/TRBV3-2
d_call: NA
cdr3_aa: CASSDTGGGPYEQYF
cdr3_nt: TGTGCCAGCAGCGATACAGGGGGGGGCCCCTACGAGCAGTACTTC

clone_size: NA
j_call: TRBJ2-3
v_call: TRBV5-1
d_call: NA
cdr3_aa: CASSLDPRGIRDTQYF
cdr3_nt: TGCGCCAGCAGCTTGGACCCTCGGGGAATTCGAGATACGCAGTATTTT

clone_size: NA
j_call: TRBJ2-1
v_call: TRBV5-1
d_call: NA
cdr3_aa: CASSSGAWDNEQFF
cdr3_nt: TGCGCCAGCAGCTCAGGGGCTTGGGACAATGAGCAGTTCTTC

clone_size: NA
j_call: TRBJ2-3
v_call: TRBV28
d_call: NA
cdr3_aa: CASSLQTAGLGTDTQYF
cdr3_nt: TGTGCCAGCAGTTTACAAACTGCAGGACTTGGCACAGATACGCAGTATTTT